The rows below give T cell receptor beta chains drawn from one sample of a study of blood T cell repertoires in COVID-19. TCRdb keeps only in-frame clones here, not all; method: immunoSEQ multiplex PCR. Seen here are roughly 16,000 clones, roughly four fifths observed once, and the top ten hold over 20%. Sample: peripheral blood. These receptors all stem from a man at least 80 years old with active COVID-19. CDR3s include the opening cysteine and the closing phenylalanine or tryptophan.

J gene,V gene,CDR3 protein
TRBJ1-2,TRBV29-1,CSLDGPGGYTF
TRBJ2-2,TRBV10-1,CASGPMAGDTGELFF
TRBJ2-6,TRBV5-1,CASSQDTNSGANVLTF
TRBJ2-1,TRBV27,CASSAGLAGLYNEQFF
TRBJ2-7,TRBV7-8,CASSVQGYEQYF
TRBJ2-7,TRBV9,CASSPQGSYEQYF
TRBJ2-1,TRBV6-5,CASSKSGSRYNEQFF
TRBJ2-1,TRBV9,CASSKGGTNYNEQFF
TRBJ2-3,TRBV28,CASSSSTSGISTDTQYF
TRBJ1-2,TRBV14,CASSQGARDYGYTF
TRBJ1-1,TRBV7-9,CASSTRTGENTEAFF
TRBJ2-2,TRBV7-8,CASSPPDGLAGELFF
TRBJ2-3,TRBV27,CASMGLSTDTQYF
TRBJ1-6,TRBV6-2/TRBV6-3,CASSVRPRVASPLHF
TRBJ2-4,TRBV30,CAWSVSENIQYF
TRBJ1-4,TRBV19,CASRTRQGNNEKLFF
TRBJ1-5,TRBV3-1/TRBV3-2,CASSPGQGIYTQPQHF
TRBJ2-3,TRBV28,CASSRQRSTDTQYF
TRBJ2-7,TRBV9,CASSRLAESYEQYF
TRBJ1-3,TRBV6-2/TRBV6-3,CASSQTRGDTIYF
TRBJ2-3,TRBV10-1,CASSENGLATDTQYF
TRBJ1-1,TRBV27,CASSREALSTEAFF
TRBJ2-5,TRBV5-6,CASSPGSRETQYF
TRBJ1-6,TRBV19,CASMPGQGYNSPLHF
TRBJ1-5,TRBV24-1,CATSAGGNQPQHF
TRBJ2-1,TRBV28,CASSFLGISYNEQFF
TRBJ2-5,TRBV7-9,CASSPMGGKETQYF
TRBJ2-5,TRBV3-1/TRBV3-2,CASSHRTVQETQYF
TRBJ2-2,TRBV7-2,CASSSIGRDPTGELFF
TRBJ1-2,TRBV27,CASSFSGIYGYTF
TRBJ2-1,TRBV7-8,CASSLVGTGYNEQFF
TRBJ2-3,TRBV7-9,CASSPWTSGSGDTQYF
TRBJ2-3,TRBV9,CASSVFPGSADTQYF
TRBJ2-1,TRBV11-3,CASSLDGTSGSLGYNEQFF
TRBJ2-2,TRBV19,CASINPPGELFF
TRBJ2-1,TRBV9,CASSVTSGSYNEQFF
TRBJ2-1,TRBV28,CASSFASGSDEQFF
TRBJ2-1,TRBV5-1,CASSLDSGSFGEQFF
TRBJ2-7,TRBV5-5,CASSLVGTGTYEQYF
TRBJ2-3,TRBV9,CASSGSGRAGTDTQYF
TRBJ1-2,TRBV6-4,CASSDTGTGYGYTF
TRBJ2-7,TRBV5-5,CASSLGPGYEQYF
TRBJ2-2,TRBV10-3,CAISPQGRGNELGHTGELFF
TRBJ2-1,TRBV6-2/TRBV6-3,CASSKGLARRVSLRYNEQFF
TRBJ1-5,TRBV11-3,CASRHSWGTVLSNQPQHF
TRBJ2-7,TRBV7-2,CASSLDVRTSGYEQYF
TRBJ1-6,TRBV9,CASSVGGDNSPLHF
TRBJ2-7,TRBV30,CAWGTNSYEQYF
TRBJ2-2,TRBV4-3,CASSQDPLAGTTGELFF
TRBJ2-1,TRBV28,CASSLIGLAGGPGYNEQFF
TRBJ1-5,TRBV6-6,CASSYYGSQPQHF
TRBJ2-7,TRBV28,CASSIPYGGNEQYF
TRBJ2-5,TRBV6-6,CASSYSGGETQYF
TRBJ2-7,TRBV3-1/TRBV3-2,CASSQVTAAREQYF
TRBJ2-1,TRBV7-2,CASSLVILANEQFF
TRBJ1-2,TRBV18,CASSLARGEDGYTF
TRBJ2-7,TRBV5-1,CASSVTGSYEQYF
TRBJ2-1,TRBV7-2,CASSFGGRNSDEQFF
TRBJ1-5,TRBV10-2,CASSEPGGSQPQHF